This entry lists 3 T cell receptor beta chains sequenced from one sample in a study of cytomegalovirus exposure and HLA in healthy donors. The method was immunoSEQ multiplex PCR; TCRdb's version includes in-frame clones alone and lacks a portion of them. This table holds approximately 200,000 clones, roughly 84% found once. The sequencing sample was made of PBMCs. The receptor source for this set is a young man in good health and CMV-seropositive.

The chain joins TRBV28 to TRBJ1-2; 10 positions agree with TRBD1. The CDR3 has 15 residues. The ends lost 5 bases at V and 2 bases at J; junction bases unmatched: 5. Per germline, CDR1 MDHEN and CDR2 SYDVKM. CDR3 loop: CASSPEGQGNYGYTF. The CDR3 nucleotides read TGTGCCAGCAGTCCGGAGGGACAGGGGAACTATGGCTACACCTTC.

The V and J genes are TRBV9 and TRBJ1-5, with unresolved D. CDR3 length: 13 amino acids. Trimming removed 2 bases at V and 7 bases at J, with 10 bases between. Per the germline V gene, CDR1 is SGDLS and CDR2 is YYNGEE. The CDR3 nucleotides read TGTGCCAGCAGCGTCGGTCTAGAGCAGCCCCAGCATTTT. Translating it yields CASSVGLEQPQHF.

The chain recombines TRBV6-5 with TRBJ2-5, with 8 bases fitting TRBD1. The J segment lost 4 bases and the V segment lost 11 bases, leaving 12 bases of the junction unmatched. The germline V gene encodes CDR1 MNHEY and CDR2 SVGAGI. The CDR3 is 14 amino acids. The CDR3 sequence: CAHHLDRGGETQYF. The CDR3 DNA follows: TGTGCCCATCACCTCGACAGGGGCGGAGAGACCCAGTACTTC.